Listed here are 16 T cell receptor beta chains from one sample, sequenced in a study of T cells expressing NK-cell markers. TCRdb reprocessed the 5' RACE reads, with one entry per CDR3 protein and no DNA. Recorded here are 550,000 to 600,000 distinct CDR3 sequences; the top ten clones represent roughly 3.4%. The sequencing input was blood T cells: a sorted CD56 or NKG2C T cell subset, CD4+ or CD8+ T cells, or bulk PBMC T cells (not recorded which). The receptors derive from a young man in good health.

The chain is built from TRBV12-3 or TRBV12-4 and TRBJ2-7; the TCRdb call, TRBD2, lacks DNA for checking. The CDR3 sequence is 16 residues long. The chain's CDR3 is CASRLIAGPWTYEQYF.

This chain uses TRBV5-1 with TRBJ2-1; TCRdb gives TRBD1 as the D gene, but with no DNA this cannot be confirmed. Germline-derived CDR1 and CDR2 are SGHRS and YFSETQ. This CDR3 has 18 amino acids. Here the CDR3 reads CASSGIGTGTGFVNEQFF. Together with reference TRBV5-1 and TRBJ2-1, the CDR3 gives the full variable domain: KAGVTQTPRYLIKTRGQQVTLSCSPISGHRSVSWYQQTPGQGLQFLFEYFSETQRNKGNFPGRFSGRQFSNSRSEMNVSTLELGDSALYLCASSGIGTGTGFVNEQFFGPGTRLTVL.

This chain links TRBV5-1 with TRBJ2-1; TCRdb reports TRBD1, a call that lacks DNA to check it against. The CDR3 loop spans 14 amino acids. The germline CDR1 and CDR2 sequences are SGHRS and YFSETQ. CDR3 protein: CASSPRGVGNEQFF.

The rearrangement uses TRBV3-1 and TRBJ2-3; TCRdb returns TRBD2, unconfirmable since there is no DNA. This CDR3 comprises 16 residues. Germline-derived CDR1 and CDR2 are LGHDT and YNNKEL (reference sequence). The CDR3 reads CASSRSSGTTTDTQYF.

This sequence joins TRBV18 and TRBJ2-2. CDR3 length: 16 amino acids. CDR1 is KGHSH, CDR2 LQKENI, per germline. The CDR3 sequence is CASSQQGPSNTGELFF.

This chain uses TRBV6-4 with TRBJ2-1; TCRdb indicates TRBD2, and absent DNA this call remains unverified. The germline gives CDR1 MRHNA, CDR2 SNTAGT. This CDR3 has 14 residues. The CDR3 is CASSVTSGAVEQFF.

The V and J genes are TRBV5-6 and TRBJ1-4; checking the TCRdb D call of TRBD1 is not possible without DNA. This CDR3 is 15 amino acids long. Germline CDR1 and CDR2: SGHDT and YYEEEE. The chain's CDR3 is CASSFLGQQNEKLFF.

The rearrangement joins TRBV27 to TRBJ2-1; the D gene TCRdb calls, TRBD2, cannot be checked with no DNA. CDR3 size: 16 residues. The germline gives CDR1 MNHEY, CDR2 SMNVEV (reference sequence). The CDR3 spells CASSARSGSVHNEQFF.

This rearrangement joins TRBV5-5 to TRBJ2-3. The germline V gene encodes CDR1 SGHKS and CDR2 YYEKEE (reference sequence). The CDR3 consists of 17 residues. This chain's CDR3 is CASSLAHVAFGTDTQYF.

The V and J genes are TRBV11-1 and TRBJ2-1; TCRdb gives TRBD1 as the D gene, but with no DNA this cannot be confirmed. The CDR3 loop spans 14 amino acids. Germline CDR1 reads SGHAT; CDR2 reads FQDESV (reference sequence). CDR3 in amino acids: CASSLVTGGGEQFF.

V gene TRBV7-9 combines with J gene TRBJ2-1; the D call of TRBD1 rests on TCRdb alone, since no DNA is present to check it. The CDR3 length is 13 residues. Germline-derived CDR1 and CDR2 are SEHNR and FQNEAQ (reference sequence). CDR3 residues: CASSSFPGDEQFF. Using reference TRBV7-9 and TRBJ2-1 for the parts outside the CDR3, the full variable domain is DTGVSQNPRHKITKRGQNVTFRCDPISEHNRLYWYRQTLGQGPEFLTYFQNEAQLEKSRLLSDRFSAERPKGSFSTLEIQRTEQGDSAMYLCASSSFPGDEQFFGPGTRLTVL.

The chain has TRBV10-3 and TRBJ2-2; TCRdb's D gene call, TRBD2, goes unchecked for lack of DNA. Per germline, CDR1 ENHRY and CDR2 SYGVKD. CDR3 length: 15 amino acids. Here the CDR3 reads CATRPTSVNTGELFF.

The chain uses TRBV29-1 and TRBJ2-5; the TRBD1 assignment by TCRdb is unverifiable without DNA. This CDR3 region has 15 residues. The germline V gene has CDR1 SQVTM and CDR2 ANQGSEA. CDR3 sequence: CSVVWGAGVQETQYF.

The chain couples TRBV7-6 to TRBJ2-2; as DNA is missing, the TRBD1 call by TCRdb cannot be tested. The CDR3 consists of 14 residues. Germline V gene sequence: CDR1 SGHVS, CDR2 FNYEAQ. The CDR3 protein is CASSRGQRTGELFF.

The chain recombines TRBV12-3 or TRBV12-4 with TRBJ2-5; TCRdb's D call, TRBD1, is unchecked because there is no DNA. The CDR3 contains 15 residues. CDR3 protein: CASRPKGQGGETQYF.

This chain uses TRBV15 with TRBJ2-1. The germline V gene has CDR1 LNHNV and CDR2 YYDKDF (reference sequence). The CDR3 runs 14 residues. The CDR3: CATRRQGSYNEQFF.